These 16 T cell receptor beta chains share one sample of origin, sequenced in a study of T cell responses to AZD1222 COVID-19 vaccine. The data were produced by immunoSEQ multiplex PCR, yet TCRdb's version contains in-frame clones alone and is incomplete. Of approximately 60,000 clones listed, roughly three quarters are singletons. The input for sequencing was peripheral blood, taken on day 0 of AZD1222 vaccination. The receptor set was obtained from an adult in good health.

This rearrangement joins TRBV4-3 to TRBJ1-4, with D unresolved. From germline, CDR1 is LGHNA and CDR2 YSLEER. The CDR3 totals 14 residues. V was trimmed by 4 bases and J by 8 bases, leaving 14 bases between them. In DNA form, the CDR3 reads TGCGCCAGCAGCCGAGGCGGGGAACCGGAAAAACTGTTTTTT. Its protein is CASSRGGEPEKLFF.

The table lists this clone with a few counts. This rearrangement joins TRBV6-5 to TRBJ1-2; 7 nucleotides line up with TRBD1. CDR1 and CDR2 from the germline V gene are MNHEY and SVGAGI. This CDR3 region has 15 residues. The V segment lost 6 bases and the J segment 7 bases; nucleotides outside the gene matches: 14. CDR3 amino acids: CASRGEGASVFGYTF. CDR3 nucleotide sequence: TGTGCCAGCAGGGGGGAGGGGGCGAGCGTCTTTGGCTACACCTTC.

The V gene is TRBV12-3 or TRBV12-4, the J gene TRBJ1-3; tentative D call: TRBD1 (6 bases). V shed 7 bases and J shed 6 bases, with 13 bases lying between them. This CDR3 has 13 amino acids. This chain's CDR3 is CASTETGVNTIYF. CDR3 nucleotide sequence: TGTGCCAGCACCGAGACAGGAGTAAACACCATATATTTT.

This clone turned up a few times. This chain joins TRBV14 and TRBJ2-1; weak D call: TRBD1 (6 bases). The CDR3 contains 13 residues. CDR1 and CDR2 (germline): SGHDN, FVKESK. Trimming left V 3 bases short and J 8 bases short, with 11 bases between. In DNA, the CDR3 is TGTGCCAGCAGCCACCACAGGGACGATGAGCAGTTCTTC. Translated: CASSHHRDDEQFF.

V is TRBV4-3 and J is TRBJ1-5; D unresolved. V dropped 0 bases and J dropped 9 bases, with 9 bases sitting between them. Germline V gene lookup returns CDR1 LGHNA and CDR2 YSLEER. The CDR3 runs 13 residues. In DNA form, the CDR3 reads TGCGCCAGCAGCCAAGATCGGACCGCGCCCCAGCATTTT. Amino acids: CASSQDRTAPQHF.

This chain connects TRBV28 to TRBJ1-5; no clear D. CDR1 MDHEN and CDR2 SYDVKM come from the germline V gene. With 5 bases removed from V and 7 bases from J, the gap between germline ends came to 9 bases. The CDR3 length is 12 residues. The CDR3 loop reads CASSTRGQPQHF. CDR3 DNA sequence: TGTGCCAGCAGTACACGGGGACAGCCCCAGCATTTT.

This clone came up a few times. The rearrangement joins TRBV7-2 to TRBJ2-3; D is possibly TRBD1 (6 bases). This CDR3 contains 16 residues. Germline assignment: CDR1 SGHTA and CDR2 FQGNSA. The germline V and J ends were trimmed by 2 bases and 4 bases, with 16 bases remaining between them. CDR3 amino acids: CASSLTPRGFPDTQYF. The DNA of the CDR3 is TGTGCCAGCAGCTTAACCCCCAGGGGATTTCCAGATACGCAGTATTTT.

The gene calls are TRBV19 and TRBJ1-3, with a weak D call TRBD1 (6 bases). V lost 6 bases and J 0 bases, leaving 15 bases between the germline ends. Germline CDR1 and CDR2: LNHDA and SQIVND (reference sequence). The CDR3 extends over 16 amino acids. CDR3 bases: TGTGCCAGTAGCTTGGGACATCCAATCTCTGGAAACACCATATATTTT. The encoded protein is CASSLGHPISGNTIYF.

Here the CDR3 DNA reads TGTGCCAGCAGCGGCACCAAACAGGGAACCTATGACAATGAGCAGTTCTTC. It encodes CASSGTKQGTYDNEQFF. The rearrangement joins TRBV9 to TRBJ2-1, with TRBD1 as a possible D gene (6 bases). This CDR3 is built from 17 residues. Trimming took off 3 bases at V and 5 bases at J, with 21 bases between the two ends. Per the germline V gene, CDR1 is SGDLS and CDR2 is YYNGEE.

CDR3 residues: CATSASHSNQPQHF. The CDR3, as DNA: TGTGCCACCAGTGCGTCACATAGCAATCAGCCCCAGCATTTT. The chain links TRBV24-1 to TRBJ1-5; D remains ambiguous. The germline V gene encodes CDR1 KGHDR and CDR2 SFDVKD. V was trimmed by 5 bases and J by 0 bases, leaving 7 bases between them. The CDR3 runs to 14 residues.

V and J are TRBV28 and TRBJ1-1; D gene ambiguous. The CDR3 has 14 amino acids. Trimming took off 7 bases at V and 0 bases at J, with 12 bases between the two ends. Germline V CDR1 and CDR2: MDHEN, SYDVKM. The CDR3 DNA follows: TGTGCCAGCACCCTTTTAAAGATGAACACTGAAGCTTTCTTT. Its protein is CASTLLKMNTEAFF.

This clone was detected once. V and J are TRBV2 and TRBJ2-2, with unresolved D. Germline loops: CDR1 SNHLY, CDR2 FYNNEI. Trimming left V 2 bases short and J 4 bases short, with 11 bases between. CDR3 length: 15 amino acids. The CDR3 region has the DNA TGTGCCAGCAGTGAATCATTCGCATCCACCGGGGAGCTGTTTTTT. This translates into CASSESFASTGELFF.

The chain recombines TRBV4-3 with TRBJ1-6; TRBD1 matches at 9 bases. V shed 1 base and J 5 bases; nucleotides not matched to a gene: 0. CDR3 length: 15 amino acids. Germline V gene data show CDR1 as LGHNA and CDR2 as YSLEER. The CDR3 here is CASSQGTGDNSPLHF. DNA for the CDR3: TGCGCCAGCAGCCAAGGGACAGGGGATAATTCACCCCTCCACTTT.

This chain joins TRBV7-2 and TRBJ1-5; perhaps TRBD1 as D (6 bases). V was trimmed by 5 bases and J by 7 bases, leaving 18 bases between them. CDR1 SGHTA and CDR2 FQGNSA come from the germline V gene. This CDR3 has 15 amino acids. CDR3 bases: TGTGCCAGCAGCGTAGAGGGGGGAGTATTACAGCCCCAGCATTTT. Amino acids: CASSVEGGVLQPQHF.

The CDR3 loop reads CASSQGFPGGRKETQYF. The CDR3 DNA follows: TGTGCCAGCAGTCAAGGTTTTCCCGGTGGGCGAAAAGAGACCCAGTACTTC. The rearrangement uses TRBV7-9 and TRBJ2-5; the D is unclear. The germline gives CDR1 SEHNR, CDR2 FQNEAQ (reference sequence). CDR3 length: 17 residues. Trimming pared 6 bases from V and 3 bases from J, leaving 23 bases between.

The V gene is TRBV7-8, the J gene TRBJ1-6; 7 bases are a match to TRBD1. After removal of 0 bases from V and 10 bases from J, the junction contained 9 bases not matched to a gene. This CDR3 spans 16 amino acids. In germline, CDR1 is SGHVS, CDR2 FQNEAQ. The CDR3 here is CASSLASRQGGSPLHF. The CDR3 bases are TGTGCCAGCAGCTTAGCCTCGCGACAGGGAGGATCACCCCTCCACTTT.